These 7 T cell receptor beta chains were sequenced from one sample in a study of cytomegalovirus exposure and HLA in healthy donors. The PCR was carried out with 60 Vbeta primers and 13 Jbeta primers. Some clones are missing from TCRdb's copy, which holds only in-frame ones; the method was immunoSEQ multiplex PCR. The table records around 140,000 clones, approximately 78% of them present only once. The specimen sequenced was PBMCs. Receptors were obtained from a woman aged 40 to 50 in good health and CMV-seropositive.

The chain couples TRBV5-5 to TRBJ2-3; D not certain. The CDR3 runs to 16 residues. Trimming stripped 5 bases from V and 4 bases from J, with 20 bases between. The V gene's germline CDR1 is SGHKS and CDR2 YYEKEE (reference sequence). The CDR3 is CASSSAQSFISDTQYF. CDR3 bases: TGTGCCAGCAGTTCAGCGCAGAGTTTCATATCAGATACGCAGTATTTT.

The J gene is TRBJ2-7, the V gene TRBV28; TRBD1 matches 10 bases. The CDR3 loop spans 13 amino acids. Trimming at V came to 6 bases and at J to 5 bases, leaving 4 bases not matched to a gene. Germline V gene lookup returns CDR1 MDHEN and CDR2 SYDVKM. CDR3 in DNA: TGTGCCAGCAGCGGGACAGGGGCCAACGAGCAGTACTTC. Protein sequence: CASSGTGANEQYF. Complete variable domain (other parts from reference TRBV28 and TRBJ2-7): DVKVTQSSRYLVKRTGEKVFLECVQDMDHENMFWYRQDPGLGLRLIYFSYDVKMKEKGDIPEGYSVSREKKERFSLILESASTNQTSMYLCASSGTGANEQYFGPGTRLTVT.

The genes are TRBV5-1 and TRBJ2-3; tentatively, D is TRBD2 (5 bases). Trimming removed 0 bases from V and 0 bases from J, with 5 bases in between. Germline CDR1 is SGHRS and CDR2 is YFSETQ. This CDR3 is 14 amino acids long. The CDR3 bases are TGCGCCAGCAGCTTGGAGCGGAGCACAGATACGCAGTATTTT. This encodes CASSLERSTDTQYF.

The rearrangement links TRBV7-9 to TRBJ1-6, with D perhaps matching TRBD1 (5 bases). CDR3 length equals 13 residues. V dropped 5 bases and J dropped 7 bases, with 9 bases sitting between them. Germline V CDR1 and CDR2: SEHNR, FQNEAQ (reference sequence). The CDR3 here is CASSPRQNSPLHF. The CDR3 nucleotides are TGTGCCAGCAGCCCCCGACAGAATTCACCCCTCCACTTT. The full variable domain, with the rest looked up from reference TRBV7-9 and TRBJ1-6, is DTGVSQNPRHKITKRGQNVTFRCDPISEHNRLYWYRQTLGQGPEFLTYFQNEAQLEKSRLLSDRFSAERPKGSFSTLEIQRTEQGDSAMYLCASSPRQNSPLHFGNGTRLTVT.

This clone was observed once. The rearrangement uses TRBV6-5 and TRBJ1-2; possible D gene TRBD1, 6 bases. This CDR3 is built from 16 residues. Germline loops: CDR1 MNHEY, CDR2 SVGAGI. Trimming stripped 2 bases from V and 8 bases from J, with 21 bases between. CDR3 sequence: CASSYKDLKGGVGYTF. CDR3 DNA: TGTGCCAGCAGTTACAAGGACCTTAAGGGGGGGGTGGGCTACACCTTC.

The chain joins TRBV11-3 to TRBJ1-1; D is possibly TRBD1 (6 bases). The ends were cut back, 3 bases at V and 5 bases at J, with 10 bases in the middle. Germline assignment: CDR1 SGHNT and CDR2 YENEEA. The CDR3 runs 13 residues. CDR3 bases: TGTGCCAGCAGCTTTTCGGGGACAACTGAAGCTTTCTTT. Translating gives CASSFSGTTEAFF.

This clone was observed a handful of times. The J gene is TRBJ2-3, the V gene TRBV18; D perhaps matches TRBD1 (6 bases). V lost 3 bases and J 2 bases, leaving 12 bases between the germline ends. The germline V gene has CDR1 KGHSH and CDR2 LQKENI. This CDR3 is 15 amino acids long. CDR3 coding DNA: TGTGCCAGCTCACCGTTACAGGGCGCCACAGATACGCAGTATTTT. This encodes CASSPLQGATDTQYF.